The subject of this entry is one TCR beta chain. The antigen is unknown. This CDR3 comprises 16 residues. CDR1 and CDR2 (germline): MNHEY, SMNVEV (reference sequence). J was trimmed by 3 bases and V by 3 bases; bases with no gene match: 4. MiXCR was run by TCRdb on the reads, yielding one entry per CDR3 protein. There are about 58,000 distinct CDR3 sequences in the sample; over 15% occur only once, and 64% lies in the top ten. The sample originates from a study of T cell repertoires in cytomegalovirus infection. At the level of the study: CMV infection plus the matching HLA type was flagged by public TCR beta signatures.

Study-wide results and limits: The cumulative frequency of public TCR beta families identified carriers of CMV plus the relevant HLA. Clonotype analysis showed dominance of the ex vivo response by HLA-C-restricted CMV-specific TCR beta clonotypes.

The starting material was CD8+ T cells from cultured PBMCs, obtained from culture after CMV antigen stimulation. The sequence derives from a human donor in good health (CMV status not recorded). Some clones in this sample may be carry-over from other donors' samples. The chain carries TRBV27 and TRBJ2-1, with 11 bases that match TRBD1. DNA for the CDR3: TGTGCCAGCAGTTTGAGCGGGACAGGGGGCTACAATGAGCAGTTCTTC. It specifies CASSLSGTGGYNEQFF.